The entry that follows covers one TCR beta chain sequence. The antigen this receptor binds is unknown. Library method: the immunoSEQ multiplex PCR assay. For the multiplex PCR, a mixture combining 60 forward primers for TCR Vbeta segments and 13 reverse primers for TCR Jbeta segments was used. The CDR3 region of rearranged TCR beta genes was amplified from genomic DNA with a multiplex PCR assay. The amplified TCR beta libraries were sequenced on the Illumina HiSeq System as 87-base-pair reads. As for the authors' bioinformatics: Across the roughly 600 repertoires, a later analysis counted tens of millions of unique TCR beta chains, around 11 million of which were shared by at least two donors. To remove PCR and sequencing errors, raw reads were error-corrected and collapsed into unique sequences using a nearest-neighbor algorithm that merged closely related sequences. V, D and J gene segments were assigned by aligning CDR3 sequences to IMGT reference sequences. For a sequence to be retained, a match of at least six nucleotides to both a V gene segment and a J gene segment was required. A rearrangement was called productive if the CDR3 had no stop codons and remained in frame with V and J, and every other rearrangement was called non-productive. Following IMGT convention, CDR3 was defined as the stretch from the second conserved V-encoded cysteine up to the conserved J-encoded phenylalanine. The earlier analysis of about 590 of the donors excluded sequences that lacked an unambiguous match to a single V gene segment. In an earlier analysis of approximately 610 of the donors, V segments were called functional above 56.7% productive rearrangements and were called segregating when the between-donor standard deviation exceeded 5%. To diagnose cytomegalovirus status from the catalog of TCR beta chain sequences, a statistical classification framework was built. In a later analysis, V and J genes were assigned by comparing TCR nucleotide sequences against IMGT/GENE-DB human TR gene sequences. The TCRdist pipeline was used in a later analysis to assign CDR3 sequences and most-parsimonious VDJ recombination scenarios. A later analysis defined each TCR beta chain by its CDR3 amino acid sequence plus V-gene family, and excluded reads lacking a unique V-gene family. In a later analysis, approximately 590 highly shared, low-generation-probability nucleotide sequences were removed to address suspected cross-contamination and a sequencing artifact. In a later analysis, a clonal expansion index was calculated for each public chain from normalized within-repertoire ranks of inferred template counts. A later analysis computed generation probabilities with a VDJ recombination model fitted to out-of-frame rearrangements, and checked the results against IGoR. In a later analysis, TCR-TCR, TCR-HLA and TCR-CMV co-occurrence was scored with hypergeometric tests, and a repertoire-size bias correction was applied to TCR pairs. A later analysis estimated false discovery rates by permuting HLA or CMV assignments 20 times. In a later analysis, co-occurring TCRs were grouped using DBSCAN, and TCRdist sequence similarity was added for clustering within HLA-allele-positive subsets. Co-occurrence clustering excluded repertoires with fewer than 30,000 or more than 120,000 public chains, plus five with anomalous nucleotide sharing. TCRdb stores this immuneACCESS table with in-frame sequences only. Part of the clones is absent; in the studies checked, under half of the shortfall reflects unresolved V genes, and no reason is known for the rest. The V and J calls and clone size were taken over from that table, and D and trimming were inferred from the DNA. The table held for this sample gives 35,000 to 45,000 clones. 6% to 6.5% of the sample is in the top ten clones.

The cohort consisted of hundreds of healthy bone marrow donors. Cohort members were all nominally healthy when sampled, although unrecorded immune exposures were likely present. The donor was CMV seronegative and was included in the group of under 450 seronegative cohort members. Each donor provided a peripheral blood sample, and peripheral blood mononuclear cells were used for TCR beta sequencing. The Qiagen DNeasy Blood Extraction Kit was used to extract genomic DNA from the blood cell samples. The sample belongs to a study of cytomegalovirus exposure and HLA in healthy donors (dated by TCRdb to the late 2010s). Looking at the study overall: According to an earlier analysis of a few hundred of the donors, some 170 million T cells yielded roughly 110 million unique TCR beta sequences and more than 250 Gb of sequence data. An early release covering roughly 640 HLA-typed donors comprised roughly 300 gigabases of sequencing data and approximately 85 million unique TCR sequences. Among the roughly 400 genotyped donors, roughly 80% belonged to the genetic ancestry cluster associated with self-reported Caucasian donors. The study aimed to test whether cataloging public T cell receptors could reveal signatures of past pathogen exposure. The T cell repertoires of several hundred subjects were profiled by immunosequencing and related to cytomegalovirus serostatus. Besides the first cohort of roughly 700 subjects, a separate validation cohort made up of 120 different subjects was used. To predict cytomegalovirus infection status, the study combined high-throughput TCR immunosequencing, statistical association of individual TCRs with disease status, and machine learning. A later analysis re-analyzed previously published TCR beta repertoires from 660 or so donors and added high-resolution HLA genotyping to study TCR occurrence patterns. Rather than using new phenotypic data, the later analysis identified candidate immune exposures from TCR beta sequences and from how often those sequences occurred across donors. In an earlier analysis of about 590 of the donors, high-throughput TCR beta sequencing was used to judge whether each TCR beta V gene segment behaved as functional or pseudogenic. Donor age, sex, ethnicity and CMV serostatus were compiled together with the repertoire data. A later genetic analysis used genome-wide SNP genotypes for about 60% of the roughly 700 donors, treating that subset as a discovery cohort. All discovery cohort repertoires had been generated on a single sequencing platform. HLA typing included class I and class II loci at four-digit resolution. Typing coverage varied by locus: roughly 629-640 donors for A, B, C, DRB1 and DQB1; roughly 520 for DQA1; 606 for DPA1; 450 to 480 for DPB1. A few DR-DQ haplotypes were treated as single units for association and clustering because of strong linkage in the cohort. On average, about 200,000 unique TCR beta nucleotide sequences were sequenced per donor among fewer than 500 genotyped donors of the cohort, with roughly 18% of those sequences being non-productive.

Via the germline V gene, CDR1 is SGHAT and CDR2 FQNNGV. V has 0 bases trimmed and J has 1 base trimmed; junction bases matching no gene number 4. Taken from cysteine to phenylalanine, the CDR3 has 16 residues. CDR3 DNA only is kept here, 48 bases in frame from base 1. The paper's findings and limits, for the study overall: The only immune exposure information available for the cohort was CMV serostatus. The sequencing pipeline was judged likely to have produced a cluster of highly shared sequence variants as a technical artifact. Correlated functional status among segregating V segments might be attributable to linkage disequilibrium, but an unknown experimental factor could not be ruled out. Most TCR sequences were seen in very few donors, while some public TCRs were found in many individuals. The study listed 150 to 200 TCR beta chains as associated with cytomegalovirus. The authors suggested that the approach could potentially be extended to other disease states and immunological phenotypes. According to a later analysis, TCR association rates differed among HLA loci, with DRB1 alleles showing the most associated TCRs and HLA-C alleles showing the fewest. A later analysis found that most CMV-associated TCR beta chains appeared HLA-restricted, with HLA associations seemingly driven largely by CMV exposure. Some IMGT-functional V segments, including TRBV6-2 and TRBV6-3, could not be told apart with the 87-base-pair reads, so those segments were excluded. When HLA alleles, especially DR and DQ, strongly co-occurred, TCR associations were difficult to assign to individual alleles. A further reported finding was that TCR beta sequences accurately predicted the HLA-A and HLA-B alleles for most subjects in the first cohort. HLA typing was unavailable for some donors at each locus, so association tests used only the typed subset. A later analysis associated about 17,000 TCR beta sequences with specific HLA alleles at a false discovery rate of 0.05. V-gene and J-gene trimming of TCR beta chains was associated with a missense DCLRE1C variant in a later genetic analysis, and the association was replicated in an independent cohort. A later genetic analysis reported fewer N-insertions in productive TCRs among donors in an Asian-associated ancestry cluster than the roughly 700-donor mean. In a later analysis, several top co-occurrence clusters were reported to appear linked to parvovirus B19, influenza, CMV and Epstein-Barr virus. A few of the identified cytomegalovirus-associated TCR beta chains were confirmed in vitro to be specific for cytomegalovirus antigens. The earlier analysis of about 600 of the donors excluded seventeen rarely observed V segments, including chromosome 9 orphons, because counts were too low. Presence/absence analyses assumed roughly uniform sequencing depth across donors, an assumption that may not hold. An earlier analysis of around 600 of the donors showed that most TCR beta V segments appeared in productive rearrangements either about 87% or about 30% of the time, which broadly matched IMGT annotations. In a later analysis, HLA-associated TCR beta chains were found to be more clonally expanded and to have lower generation probabilities than equally common non-associated chains. In this cohort, only TCR beta chains were sequenced, and detectable features were limited by the absence of alpha or paired-chain data. Cytomegalovirus status was reported to be diagnosed by the classifier with high specificity and sensitivity in both the original and validation cohorts.

Sequencing used PBMCs. This sequence was found in a man between 25 and 39 years old in good health and CMV-seronegative. Recombination connected TRBV11-2 to TRBJ2-3; 7 central nucleotides agree with TRBD2. The CDR3 protein: CASSLDPSGRTDTQYF. DNA sequence: TGTGCCAGCAGCTTAGATCCTAGCGGCCGCACAGATACGCAGTATTTT. Full variable domain (CDR3 extended with the reference TRBV11-2 and TRBJ2-3 proteins): EAGVAQSPRYKIIEKRQSVAFWCNPISGHATLYWYQQILGQGPKLLIQFQNNGVVDDSQLPKDRFSAERLKGVDSTLKIQPAKLEDSAVYLCASSLDPSGRTDTQYFGPGTRLTVL.